These 19 T cell receptor beta chains came from one sample sequenced in a study of blood T cell repertoires in COVID-19. The table came from immunoSEQ multiplex PCR; TCRdb's copy has only in-frame clones and leaves some out. The sample includes approximately 200,000 clones, 89% of them seen just once. Sample: PBMCs or T cells enriched from blood (not recorded which). The receptor source for this set is a woman aged 40 to 50 with acute COVID-19.

The chain links TRBV30 to TRBJ2-3, with TRBD2 matching over 8 bases. This CDR3 region has 11 residues. The V segment lost 7 bases and the J segment 5 bases; nucleotides outside the gene matches: 2. From germline, CDR1 is GTSNPN and CDR2 SVGIG (reference sequence). In DNA form, the CDR3 reads TGTGCCTACCGGGGGGGAGATACGCAGTATTTT. It yields the protein CAYRGGDTQYF.

The rearrangement links TRBV10-2 to TRBJ2-4; tentatively, D is TRBD1 (6 bases). In germline, CDR1 is WSHSY, CDR2 SAAADI. V dropped 0 bases and J dropped 2 bases, with 8 bases sitting between them. This CDR3 has 15 amino acids. The CDR3 region is CASSESGGTKNIQYF. In DNA, the CDR3 is TGCGCCAGCAGTGAGTCAGGGGGTACCAAAAACATTCAGTACTTC.

The V gene is TRBV5-1, the J gene TRBJ2-5; D gene ambiguous. The V end was cut by 0 bases, the J end by 5 bases, with 14 bases between. Germline assignment: CDR1 SGHRS and CDR2 YFSETQ. There are 15 residues in the CDR3. In DNA form, the CDR3 reads TGCGCCAGCAGCTTGGCCGTAGCAAAAATGGAGACCCAGTACTTC. Translating it yields CASSLAVAKMETQYF.

The gene calls are TRBV19 and TRBJ1-5; 7 nucleotides line up with TRBD1. The germline V gene encodes CDR1 LNHDA and CDR2 SQIVND (reference sequence). Trimming removed 3 bases from V and 5 bases from J; junction bases left unmatched: 4. This CDR3 comprises 14 residues. The CDR3 spells CASSIGQADQPQHF. CDR3 nucleotide sequence: TGTGCCAGTAGTATCGGACAGGCGGATCAGCCCCAGCATTTT.

This clone was detected once. This chain connects TRBV7-3 to TRBJ2-1; 7 bases agree with TRBD1. The J segment lost 2 bases and the V segment lost 2 bases, leaving 6 bases of the junction unmatched. CDR1 and CDR2 (germline): SGHTA, FQGTGA. CDR3 length equals 16 residues. The CDR3 loop reads CASSLLGQGAYNEQFF. In DNA form, the CDR3 reads TGTGCCAGCAGCTTATTGGGTCAGGGGGCCTACAATGAGCAGTTCTTC.

There are a few counts of this clone. The chain links TRBV6-6 to TRBJ1-5; D uncertain. The CDR3 consists of 13 residues. Germline V gives CDR1 MNHNY, CDR2 SVGAGI (reference sequence). The ends were cut back, 0 bases at V and 10 bases at J, with 10 bases in the middle. The CDR3 reads CASSYSVESPQHF. The CDR3 DNA is TGTGCCAGCAGTTACTCGGTAGAATCACCCCAGCATTTT.

This chain joins TRBV11-3 and TRBJ2-1; 8 positions agree with TRBD2. The ends lost 4 bases at V and 8 bases at J; junction bases unmatched: 10. The germline V gene encodes CDR1 SGHNT and CDR2 YENEEA. This CDR3 region has 15 residues. The CDR3 spells CASSSSGLVADEQFF. The CDR3 nucleotides are TGTGCCAGCAGCTCGTCGGGACTAGTCGCCGATGAGCAGTTCTTC.

The V call is TRBV27, the J call TRBJ1-2, with 7 bases fitting TRBD1. V lost 6 bases to trimming and J lost 0 bases; unmatched junction nucleotides: 4. Germline V gene lookup returns CDR1 MNHEY and CDR2 SMNVEV (reference sequence). The CDR3 covers 14 residues. The CDR3 DNA sequence: TGTGCCAGCAGGGCGACAGGGACTAACTATGGCTACACCTTC. This translates into CASRATGTNYGYTF.

V gene TRBV9 combines with J gene TRBJ2-1; D uncertain. The CDR3 runs to 14 residues. In germline, CDR1 is SGDLS, CDR2 YYNGEE. Trimming removed 0 bases from V and 8 bases from J, with 12 bases in between. The CDR3 is CASSVGGLIYEQFF. The CDR3 coding sequence is TGTGCCAGCAGCGTAGGAGGTCTAATCTATGAGCAGTTCTTC. Filled out from reference TRBV9 and TRBJ2-1, the complete variable domain reads DSGVTQTPKHLITATGQRVTLRCSPRSGDLSVYWYQQSLDQGLQFLIQYYNGEERAKGNILERFSAQQFPDLHSELNLSSLELGDSALYFCASSVGGLIYEQFFGPGTRLTVL.

Regarding this clone: The junction does not match germline at one end; this may be a read error. The genes are TRBV3-1 (or the pseudogene TRBV3-2) and TRBJ2-1, with TRBD2 identical over 12 bases. Germline V CDR1 and CDR2: LGHDT, YNNKEL (reference sequence). The CDR3 totals 13 residues. The CDR3 spells CASSQSSGRAGLF. The DNA of the CDR3 is TGTGCCAGCAGCCAATCTAGCGGGAGGGCCGGGCTCTTC.

The DNA of the CDR3 is TGTGCCAGCAGTTATACAGGGGGAAACACTGAAGCTTTCTTT. As protein: CASSYTGGNTEAFF. The V gene is TRBV27, the J gene TRBJ1-1; TRBD1 matches 8 bases. Per the germline V gene, CDR1 is MNHEY and CDR2 is SMNVEV (reference sequence). This CDR3 contains 14 residues. Losses at the gene ends were 4 bases for V and 2 bases for J; bases not matched to a gene: 3.

CDR3 in amino acids: CASSPGGGPDTQYF. CDR3 nucleotide sequence: TGTGCCAGCAGCCCCGGCGGGGGCCCAGATACGCAGTATTTT. The chain carries TRBV9 and TRBJ2-3; possibly TRBD2 for D (7 bases). The CDR3 runs 14 residues. Trimming left V 4 bases short and J 4 bases short, with 13 bases between. Germline V gives CDR1 SGDLS, CDR2 YYNGEE.

This CDR3 is CASRTFRGTWTLNTGELFF. In DNA, the CDR3 is TGTGCCAGCAGAACTTTTAGGGGGACCTGGACATTGAACACCGGGGAGCTGTTTTTT. This chain links TRBV5-8 with TRBJ2-2; a possible D gene is TRBD1 (6 bases). The V gene lost 5 bases and the J gene lost 1 base, with 24 bases spanning the gap. CDR1 and CDR2 (germline): SGHTS, YDEGEE. The CDR3 contains 19 residues.

V is TRBV7-9 and J is TRBJ2-1, with D hard to call. V was cut by 4 bases and J by 7 bases, with 23 bases left in between. The CDR3 runs to 17 residues. The germline V gene encodes CDR1 SEHNR and CDR2 FQNEAQ (reference sequence). The CDR3 bases are TGTGCCAGCAGCTCGCCAATAGTTTCGGGTGTGGTAAATGAGCAGTTCTTC. Translating gives CASSSPIVSGVVNEQFF.

This rearrangement joins TRBV5-3 to TRBJ2-5; 10 bases are a match to TRBD2. TRBV5-3 is assigned to the ORF class and has an uncertain function. Trimming removed 1 base from V and 1 base from J; junction bases left unmatched: 19. The CDR3 has 21 amino acids. The CDR3: CARSLCSASGSSTKGQETQYF. CDR3 DNA sequence: TGTGCCAGAAGCTTGTGTTCGGCTAGCGGGAGCTCAACCAAGGGCCAAGAGACCCAGTACTTC.

The J gene is TRBJ2-5, the V gene TRBV7-8; D not resolved. The CDR3 runs to 14 residues. V lost 3 bases, J lost 3 bases, and 11 bases lay in between. Per germline, CDR1 SGHVS and CDR2 FQNEAQ. CDR3 protein: CASSFRLPKETQYF. CDR3 in DNA: TGTGCCAGCAGCTTTAGACTGCCCAAAGAGACCCAGTACTTC.

The chain employs TRBV5-1 and TRBJ1-4; D ambiguous. CDR3 length equals 14 residues. Per the germline V gene, CDR1 is SGHRS and CDR2 is YFSETQ. Trimming shortened V by 0 bases and J by 12 bases, and 15 bases separated the two germline ends. CDR3 bases: TGCGCCAGCAGCTTGGACTCCACTACTCGAGAACTGTTTTTT. As protein: CASSLDSTTRELFF.

The chain couples TRBV2 to TRBJ2-5; D possibly corresponds to TRBD1 (6 bases). The CDR3 is 19 residues long. V gave up 3 bases and J gave up 2 bases, with 25 bases separating them. Germline assignment: CDR1 SNHLY and CDR2 FYNNEI. This CDR3 reads CASSEGWSPDSQFQETQYF. CDR3 in DNA: TGTGCCAGCAGTGAGGGTTGGTCGCCGGACAGCCAATTTCAAGAGACCCAGTACTTC.

This clone has ten or more counts. CDR3 sequence reads: CSVFSEQYF. The CDR3 region has the DNA TGCAGTGTATTCAGCGAGCAGTACTTC. The chain recombines TRBV20-1 with TRBJ2-7, with unresolved D. V dropped 7 bases and J dropped 6 bases, with 7 bases sitting between them. The CDR3 is 9 amino acids. Germline V gives CDR1 DFQATT, CDR2 SNEGSKA (reference sequence).